This T cell receptor (beta chain) was profiled in a study of cytomegalovirus exposure and HLA in healthy donors. General study points: Some TCR beta chains (about 170 of them) were listed as cytomegalovirus-associated. The only immune exposure information that was available was CMV serostatus.

Vbeta (60) and Jbeta (13) primers were used in the PCR. Repertoires were generated with immunoSEQ multiplex PCR, while TCRdb's copy carries only in-frame clones and drops some. Of about 190,000 clones listed, roughly 73% are singletons. As concerns this clone: The antigen is not known.

CDR1 and CDR2 (germline): SGHRS, YFSETQ. Germline trimming cut 0 bases from V and 3 bases from J; bases unmatched to any gene: 9. The CDR3 runs 16 residues. The sequenced sample consisted of PBMCs. The rearrangement joins TRBV5-1 to TRBJ2-7; 7 nucleotides align to TRBD2. This sequence originates from a woman in her thirties in good health and CMV-seronegative. The CDR3 region is CASSLGGGGWDYEQYF. The CDR3 nucleotides read TGCGCCAGCAGCTTGGGGGGGGGAGGATGGGACTACGAGCAGTACTTC.